This T cell receptor beta chain stems from a study of human thymus T cells. Study observations and caveats: Seemingly biased V and J gene usage marked thymic and blood repertoires. Related research has reported that thymic repertoires overlap highly among unrelated individuals.

The CDR3 extends over 13 amino acids. Trimming left V 5 bases short and J 7 bases short, with 12 bases between. Per germline, CDR1 SGHNT and CDR2 YENEEA. This clone came up a few times. Antigen: not known. Surgeons resected thymus tissue during corrective heart surgery. Donors were healthy Finnish babies undergoing corrective operations for congenital heart defects. Clones were read by immunoSEQ multiplex PCR, and TCRdb kept only the in-frame ones, dropping some. This sample has some 120,000 clones, with about 95% found just once. Sequenced material: thymus tissue. The source of this sequence is a boy younger than two with a congenital heart defect but otherwise immunologically healthy. The chain is built from TRBV11-3 and TRBJ1-5; D uncertain. CDR3 DNA sequence: TGTGCCAGCAGCCTCGGGAGGACGCAGCCCCAGCATTTT. Translated: CASSLGRTQPQHF.